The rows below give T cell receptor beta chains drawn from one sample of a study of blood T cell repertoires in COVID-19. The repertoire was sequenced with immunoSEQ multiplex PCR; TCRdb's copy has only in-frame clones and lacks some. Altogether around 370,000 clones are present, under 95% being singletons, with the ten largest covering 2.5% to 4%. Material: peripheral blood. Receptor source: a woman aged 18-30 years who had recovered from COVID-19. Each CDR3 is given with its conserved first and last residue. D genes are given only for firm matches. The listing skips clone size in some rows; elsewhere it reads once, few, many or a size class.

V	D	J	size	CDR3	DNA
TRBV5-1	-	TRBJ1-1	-	CASSFGVSENTEAFF	TGCGCCAGCAGCTTTGGTGTGTCAGAGAACACTGAAGCTTTCTTT
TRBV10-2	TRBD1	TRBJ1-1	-	CASIKLDRVNTEAFF	TGCGCCAGCATTAAATTGGACAGGGTGAACACTGAAGCTTTCTTT
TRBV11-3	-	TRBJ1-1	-	CASSLETGTNTEAFF	TGTGCCAGCAGCTTAGAAACAGGCACGAACACTGAAGCTTTCTTT
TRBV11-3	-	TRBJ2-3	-	CASSGQDTQYF	TGTGCCAGCAGCGGACAGGATACGCAGTATTTT
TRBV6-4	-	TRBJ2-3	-	CASSVNRGDTQYF	TGTGCCAGCAGTGTTAATAGGGGGGATACGCAGTATTTT
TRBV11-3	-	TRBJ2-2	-	CASSLRTESYIGELFF	TGTGCCAGCAGCTTAAGGACAGAATCCTACATCGGGGAGCTGTTTTTT
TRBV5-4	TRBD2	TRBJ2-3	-	CASSLDLAGTDTQYF	TGTGCCAGCAGCTTGGATCTAGCGGGCACAGATACGCAGTATTTT
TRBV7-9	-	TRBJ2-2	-	CASSWLSRGPPGELFF	TGTGCCAGCAGCTGGTTATCGCGAGGCCCCCCCGGGGAGCTGTTTTTT
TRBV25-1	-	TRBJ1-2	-	CASSEYFQGSSGYTF	TGTGCCAGCAGTGAATATTTCCAGGGGAGTAGTGGCTACACCTTC
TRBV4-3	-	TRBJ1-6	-	CASSQDGLGRNNSPLHF	TGCGCCAGCAGCCAAGATGGGCTAGGGAGGAATAATTCACCCCTCCACTTT
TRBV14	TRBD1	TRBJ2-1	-	CASSQQDRVYRNEQFF	TGTGCCAGCAGCCAACAGGACAGGGTTTATCGCAATGAGCAGTTCTTC
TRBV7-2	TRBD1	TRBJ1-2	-	CASRWTGGGNYGYTF	TGTGCCAGCAGGTGGACAGGGGGGGGCAACTATGGCTACACCTTC
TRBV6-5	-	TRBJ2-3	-	CASSTGERSTDTQYF	TGTGCCAGCAGTACGGGTGAGAGAAGCACAGATACGCAGTATTTT
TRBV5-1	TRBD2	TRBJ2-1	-	CASSFAGGPRGAYNEQFF	TGCGCCAGCAGCTTTGCGGGAGGGCCACGAGGCGCCTACAATGAGCAGTTCTTC
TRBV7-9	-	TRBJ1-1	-	CASSLDLQSVMNTEAFF	TGTGCCAGCAGCTTAGATCTCCAGAGCGTTATGAACACTGAAGCTTTCTTT
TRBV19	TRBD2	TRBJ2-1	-	CATWGGDGNEQFF	TGTGCCACCTGGGGGGGAGATGGCAATGAGCAGTTCTTC
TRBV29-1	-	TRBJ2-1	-	CSVEDPRGSSYNEQFF	TGCAGCGTTGAAGACCCCCGGGGAAGCTCCTACAATGAGCAGTTCTTC
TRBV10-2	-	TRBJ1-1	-	CASSVQANTEAFF	TGCGCCAGCAGTGTGCAGGCAAACACTGAAGCTTTCTTT
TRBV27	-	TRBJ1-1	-	CASRLETGPANTEAFF	TGTGCCAGCAGGCTCGAAACAGGGCCGGCGAACACTGAAGCTTTCTTT
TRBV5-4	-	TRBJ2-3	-	CASSRGAGQSQDTQYF	TGTGCCAGCAGCCGCGGGGCGGGTCAAAGCCAAGATACGCAGTATTTT
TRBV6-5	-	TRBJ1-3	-	CASSSSRGNTIYF	TGTGCCAGCAGTTCCTCGCGAGGAAACACCATATATTTT
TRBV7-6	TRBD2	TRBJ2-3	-	CASSLAGLAGSTDTQYF	TGTGCCAGCAGCTTGGCGGGACTAGCGGGATCCACAGATACGCAGTATTTT
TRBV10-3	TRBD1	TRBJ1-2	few	CAISDPGQTFLNYGYTF	TGTGCCATCAGTGACCCGGGACAGACTTTCCTTAACTATGGCTACACCTTC
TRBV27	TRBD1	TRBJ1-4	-	CASPDRVPLTTNEKLFF	TGTGCCAGCCCCGACAGGGTACCACTGACGACTAATGAAAAACTGTTTTTT
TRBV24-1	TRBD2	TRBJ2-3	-	CATSVGLAGSRDTQYF	TGTGCCACCAGTGTTGGACTAGCGGGAAGTCGAGATACGCAGTATTTT
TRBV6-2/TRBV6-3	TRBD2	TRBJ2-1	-	CASSKLAGGYNEQFF	TGTGCCAGCAGCAAGTTAGCGGGAGGTTACAATGAGCAGTTCTTC
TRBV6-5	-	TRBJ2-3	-	CASSQRGLAQGTQYF	TGTGCCAGCAGCCAAAGGGGTCTCGCACAAGGTACGCAGTATTTT
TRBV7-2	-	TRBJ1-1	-	CASSSQGFSTEAFF	TGTGCCAGCAGCTCTCAGGGGTTTAGCACTGAAGCTTTCTTT
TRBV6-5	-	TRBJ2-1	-	CASSYVRGRDEQFF	TGTGCCAGCAGTTACGTTAGGGGGAGGGATGAGCAGTTCTTC
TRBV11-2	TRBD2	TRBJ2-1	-	CASSLGGLAGSSYNEQFF	TGTGCCAGCAGCTTAGGAGGACTAGCGGGATCATCCTACAATGAGCAGTTCTTC
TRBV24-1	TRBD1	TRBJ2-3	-	CATSDPDRDADTQYF	TGTGCCACCAGTGACCCCGACAGGGACGCAGATACGCAGTATTTT
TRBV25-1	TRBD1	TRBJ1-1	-	CASTTGGRGAEAFF	TGTGCCAGCACGACAGGGGGCAGGGGGGCTGAAGCTTTCTTT
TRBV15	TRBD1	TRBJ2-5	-	CATSRDGQGFETQYF	TGTGCCACCAGCAGAGACGGACAGGGATTTGAGACCCAGTACTTC
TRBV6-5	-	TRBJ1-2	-	CASRGRGRINGYTF	TGTGCCAGCCGGGGCCGGGGGAGAATCAATGGCTACACCTTC
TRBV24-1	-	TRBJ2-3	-	CATSDLTRDTDTQYF	TGTGCCACCAGTGATTTGACGCGCGATACAGATACGCAGTATTTT
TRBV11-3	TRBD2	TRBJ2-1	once	CASSLGTSGEQFF	TGTGCCAGCAGCCTGGGGACTAGCGGAGAGCAGTTCTTC
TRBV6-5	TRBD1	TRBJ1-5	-	CASTVDRANQPQHF	TGTGCCAGCACCGTGGACAGGGCCAATCAGCCCCAGCATTTT
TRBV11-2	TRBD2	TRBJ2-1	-	CASSLDGLAGGYNEQFF	TGTGCCAGCAGCTTAGATGGGCTAGCGGGAGGTTACAATGAGCAGTTCTTC
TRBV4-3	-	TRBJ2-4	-	CASSQNRAVGKNIQYF	TGCGCCAGCAGCCAAAATCGCGCGGTTGGGAAAAACATTCAGTACTTC
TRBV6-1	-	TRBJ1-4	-	CASSELTGEKLFF	TGTGCCAGCAGTGAGCTCACGGGGGAAAAACTGTTTTTT
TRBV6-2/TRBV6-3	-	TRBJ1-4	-	CASSYWAPGDNEKLFF	TGTGCCAGCAGTTACTGGGCGCCGGGGGATAATGAAAAACTGTTTTTT
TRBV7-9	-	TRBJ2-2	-	CASTLGTGTGELFF	TGTGCCAGCACCTTGGGGACGGGGACCGGGGAGCTGTTTTTT
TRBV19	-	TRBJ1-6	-	CASSITYPGDSPLHF	TGTGCCAGTAGTATTACTTACCCAGGCGATTCACCCCTCCACTTT
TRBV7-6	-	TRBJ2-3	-	CASSPGQGGSTDTQYF	TGTGCCAGCAGTCCTGGACAGGGAGGGAGCACAGATACGCAGTATTTT
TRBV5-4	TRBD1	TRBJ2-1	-	CASDTGQGYNEQFF	TGTGCCAGCGACACGGGACAGGGGTACAATGAGCAGTTCTTC
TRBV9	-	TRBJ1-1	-	CASSENLGRQDHTEAFF	TGTGCCAGCAGCGAAAACCTGGGTAGACAGGACCACACTGAAGCTTTCTTT
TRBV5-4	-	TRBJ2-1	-	CASSSDYPEQFF	TGTGCCAGCAGCTCGGACTACCCCGAGCAGTTCTTC
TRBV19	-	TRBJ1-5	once	CASSNYGSPRSNQPQHF	TGTGCCAGTAGTAACTACGGGAGCCCTAGAAGCAATCAGCCCCAGCATTTT
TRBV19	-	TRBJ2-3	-	CASSTVADLTDTQYF	TGTGCCAGTAGTACCGTAGCGGACCTTACAGATACGCAGTATTTT
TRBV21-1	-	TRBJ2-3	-	CASSNRTDTQYF	TGTGCCAGCTCTAATCGCACAGATACGCAGTATTTT
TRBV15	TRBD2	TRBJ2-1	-	CATSRPLGLADDNEQFF	TGTGCCACCAGCAGGCCCCTAGGACTAGCGGATGACAATGAGCAGTTCTTC